What follows is one TCR beta chain and its context. No antigen is known for it. The entry originates in a study of molecular identifiers for immune sequencing clone quantification. Overall study results and limits: Clones above 20 RNA copies contained over 97% of effector molecules but under 1% of naive ones.

MiXCR, applied by TCRdb to the PCR reads, yields one record per CDR3 protein. The sample yields approximately 590,000 distinct CDR3 sequences, 25% seen once. Per the germline V gene, CDR1 is DFQATT and CDR2 is SNEGSKA (reference sequence). The length of the CDR3 is 12 residues. The V gene lost 0 bases and the J gene lost 5 bases, with 5 bases spanning the gap. The rearrangement uses TRBV20-1 and TRBJ1-5; D unclear. Material: naive CD8+ T cells from blood, with Jurkat cell RNA spiked in. The subset denotes: FACS-sorted CD8+CD4-CCR7+CD45RA+ naive T cells. The TCR comes from a human donor in good health. Some libraries in this study had Jurkat cell RNA spiked in. Written as DNA, the CDR3 is TGCAGTGCTAGAGACAGTCATCAGCCCCAGCATTTT. Amino acid sequence: CSARDSHQPQHF.